These T cell receptor beta chains were read from a single sample in a study of shared clonotypes between healthy human individuals. Assay used: immunoSEQ multiplex PCR; TCRdb lists only in-frame clones, some missing. The repertoire holds under 2,500,000 clones, approximately 96% seen once, with about 0.13% in the top ten. The source material was naive CD4+ T cells sorted from blood. Receptor source: a man between 18 and 35 years old in good health. CDR3s include the opening cysteine and the closing phenylalanine or tryptophan. The D gene is left open where the match is weak.

TRBV2	TRBJ1-2	-	TGTGCCAGCAGTGAAACACAGGGATTAGATGGCTACACCTTC	CASSETQGLDGYTF
TRBV10-1	TRBJ2-1	TRBD2	TGCGCCAGCAGCCCCAGCGGGAGTACGGATGAGCAGTTCTTC	CASSPSGSTDEQFF
TRBV18	TRBJ1-2	-	TGTGCCAGCTCACCCCCTGGGCTCAGGATCTATGGCTACACCTTC	CASSPPGLRIYGYTF
TRBV15	TRBJ1-2	TRBD1	TGTGCCACCAGCAGAGATCTCTTGGGACAGGGGTCGGCTGGCTACACCTTC	CATSRDLLGQGSAGYTF
TRBV5-1	TRBJ1-1	TRBD1	TGCGCCAGCAGCGACGAACACAGGGGGGGCACTGAAGCTTTCTTT	CASSDEHRGGTEAFF
TRBV2	TRBJ2-7	TRBD2	TGTGCCAGCTCGCTAGCGGGGGCCACCTACGAGCAGTACTTC	CASSLAGATYEQYF
TRBV7-2	TRBJ2-7	TRBD1	TGTGCCAGCAGTTCGTACAGGGGTAGCTCCTACGAGCAGTACTTC	CASSSYRGSSYEQYF
TRBV28	TRBJ1-5	TRBD1	TGTGCCAGCAGCACGTACAGGGGGCTGAATCAGCCCCAGCATTTT	CASSTYRGLNQPQHF
TRBV2	TRBJ1-4	TRBD1	TGTGCCAGCGGCGCGCAGGGGGCTGGTGAAAAACTGTTTTTT	CASGAQGAGEKLFF
TRBV9	TRBJ2-2	TRBD1	TGTGCCAGCAGCGTAGCTCCGGGGACAGGGAACACCGGGGAGCTGTTTTTT	CASSVAPGTGNTGELFF